This entry lists 28 T cell receptor beta chains sequenced from one sample in a study of blood T cell repertoires in COVID-19. Assay: immunoSEQ multiplex PCR; the TCRdb copy retains only in-frame clones and omits some. Among about 240,000 clones listed, roughly 86% were seen once. Material: PBMCs or T cells enriched from blood (not recorded which). The receptors here all came from a woman aged 40 to 49 with acute COVID-19.

The chain couples TRBV30 to TRBJ1-1, with a weak D call TRBD1 (6 bases). The germline V gene has CDR1 GTSNPN and CDR2 SVGIG (reference sequence). CDR3 length equals 13 residues. Trimming shortened V by 1 base and J by 5 bases, and 11 bases separated the two germline ends. CDR3 DNA sequence: TGTGCCTGGAGTGAGGGGGGGCAAACTGAAGCTTTCTTT. It is translated as CAWSEGGQTEAFF.

In nucleotides, the CDR3 is TGTGCCAGTAGTAGAACCCAGGGTTCTAGCGGGAAATACGAGCAGTACTTC. Its translation is CASSRTQGSSGKYEQYF. The chain combines TRBV19 with TRBJ2-7; TRBD2 aligns across 9 bases. Per the germline V gene, CDR1 is LNHDA and CDR2 is SQIVND (reference sequence). Trimming removed 4 bases from V and 4 bases from J; junction bases left unmatched: 14. This CDR3 region has 17 residues.

The V gene is TRBV6-5, the J gene TRBJ2-2, with TRBD2 identical over 13 bases. CDR1 and CDR2 from the germline V gene are MNHEY and SVGAGI. V shed 8 bases and J 5 bases; nucleotides not matched to a gene: 5. The CDR3 is 15 amino acids. Written as DNA, the CDR3 is TGTGCCAGCCCCGGGACTAGCGGGGATACCGGGGAGCTGTTTTTT. This sequence encodes CASPGTSGDTGELFF.

On this clone: The junction does not match germline at one end; this may be a read error. The chain uses TRBV7-7 and TRBJ2-5; 7 bases are a match to TRBD2. The CDR3 length is 16 residues. In germline, CDR1 is SSHAT, CDR2 FNYEAQ (reference sequence). The CDR3 region is CASSLGASGHQETQYF. DNA for the CDR3: TGTGCTAGCAGCTTAGGGGCTAGCGGTCACCAAGAGACCCAGTACTTC.

The V gene is TRBV25-1, the J gene TRBJ1-2, with 9 bases that match TRBD1. V gave up 6 bases and J gave up 7 bases; unmatched junction bases: 3. This CDR3 has 12 amino acids. Germline assignment: CDR1 MGHDK and CDR2 SYGVNS. CDR3 nucleotides: TGTGCCAGCAGAACAGGGGGCTCTGGCTACACCTTC. Residues: CASRTGGSGYTF.

Only a few counts were recorded for this clone. The CDR3 nucleotides are TGTGCCAGCAGTGGAATAGCGGGAGCGGATGAGCAGTTCTTC. This sequence encodes CASSGIAGADEQFF. The J gene is TRBJ2-1, the V gene TRBV2; 9 positions agree with TRBD2. Germline CDR1 reads SNHLY; CDR2 reads FYNNEI. The CDR3 spans 14 residues. V lost 4 bases, J lost 8 bases, and 6 bases stayed unmatched.

This chain uses TRBV11-2 with TRBJ2-1; TRBD2 might be the D (7 bases). The CDR3 contains 15 residues. Germline CDR1 is SGHAT and CDR2 is FQNNGV. V was trimmed by 3 bases and J by 6 bases, leaving 15 bases between them. This CDR3 is CASSLGAGEGNEQFF. In DNA, the CDR3 is TGTGCCAGCAGCTTGGGGGCGGGAGAGGGCAATGAGCAGTTCTTC.

This chain uses TRBV19 with TRBJ2-5; TRBD2 aligns across 8 bases. The J segment lost 2 bases and the V segment lost 3 bases, leaving 11 bases of the junction unmatched. The germline gives CDR1 LNHDA, CDR2 SQIVND (reference sequence). The CDR3 contains 17 residues. The DNA of the CDR3 is TGTGCCAGTAGTATCCGGATAGCGGGAAAAGTACAAGAGACCCAGTACTTC. Translating it yields CASSIRIAGKVQETQYF.

This chain uses TRBV21-1 with TRBJ2-7; the D segment call TRBD2 is taken from the table without a DNA check. TRBV21-1 is reported as a pseudogene. This CDR3 contains 15 residues. This CDR3 is CASSIGRTRAYEQYF. For the CDR3, the DNA is TGTGCCAGCAGCATAGGGAGGACACGGGCCTACGAGCAGTACTTC.

This chain links TRBV2 with TRBJ2-1, with no clear D. CDR1 and CDR2 from the germline V gene are SNHLY and FYNNEI. This CDR3 is built from 14 residues. Trimming took 7 bases from V and 1 from J, leaving 11 bases between them. CDR3 sequence reads: CASTATTSYNEQFF. DNA of the CDR3: TGTGCCAGCACCGCGACAACTTCCTACAATGAGCAGTTCTTC.

The chain recombines TRBV30 with TRBJ1-5; tentatively, D is TRBD1 (6 bases). This CDR3 comprises 15 residues. Germline V CDR1 and CDR2: GTSNPN, SVGIG (reference sequence). The germline V and J ends were trimmed by 3 bases and 0 bases, with 12 bases remaining between them. CDR3 DNA: TGTGCCTGGAGCCTCGGACAGTATAGCAATCAGCCCCAGCATTTT. It specifies CAWSLGQYSNQPQHF.

The gene calls are TRBV24-1 and TRBJ2-3; 9 positions agree with TRBD2. Losses at the gene ends were 12 bases for V and 2 bases for J; bases not matched to a gene: 11. This CDR3 has 15 amino acids. In germline, CDR1 is KGHDR, CDR2 SFDVKD. The CDR3 nucleotides are TGTGCCGTTGGCGGGAGGGCCGTGGACACAGATACGCAGTATTTT. This codes for CAVGGRAVDTDTQYF.

This chain links TRBV28 with TRBJ2-7, with D uncertain. Trimming removed 6 bases from V and 4 bases from J, with 16 bases in between. The CDR3 length is 14 residues. The germline gives CDR1 MDHEN, CDR2 SYDVKM. CDR3 bases: TGTGCCAGCAGCCTCTTGAGAGGTCGGTACGAGCAGTACTTC. Translating gives CASSLLRGRYEQYF.

The chain has TRBV19 and TRBJ1-2; 12 nucleotides align to TRBD1. Per germline, CDR1 LNHDA and CDR2 SQIVND (reference sequence). The CDR3 length is 17 residues. V dropped 6 bases and J dropped 1; count of bases not matched to a gene: 9. This chain's CDR3 is CASRRSGTGGLNYGYTF. Here the CDR3 DNA reads TGTGCCAGTAGGCGATCCGGGACAGGGGGCCTTAACTATGGCTACACCTTC.

The gene calls are TRBV7-8 and TRBJ2-3; TRBD2 matches 7 bases. There are 15 residues in the CDR3. V gave up 0 bases and J gave up 6 bases; unmatched junction bases: 6. The germline gives CDR1 SGHVS, CDR2 FQNEAQ. This CDR3 is CASSLARGERDTQYF. The CDR3 DNA reads TGTGCCAGCAGCTTAGCTCGGGGGGAGAGGGATACGCAGTATTTT.

V usage is TRBV27 and J usage is TRBJ2-7; TRBD1 might be the D (6 bases). The CDR3 spans 14 residues. Germline V gene lookup returns CDR1 MNHEY and CDR2 SMNVEV (reference sequence). V lost 5 bases, J lost 2 bases, and 13 bases lay in between. CDR3 residues: CASSPTGIPYEQYF. In DNA form, the CDR3 reads TGTGCCAGCAGTCCCACAGGGATACCCTACGAGCAGTACTTC.

This sequence joins TRBV7-6 and TRBJ2-5, with 11 positions matching TRBD2. V was clipped by 0 bases and J by 4 bases; unmatched bases: 4. Germline V gene data show CDR1 as SGHVS and CDR2 as FNYEAQ. The CDR3 covers 16 residues. The CDR3 here is CASSLATSGSGETQYF. The CDR3 bases are TGTGCCAGCAGCTTAGCAACTAGCGGGAGTGGAGAGACCCAGTACTTC.

The chain has TRBV5-1 and TRBJ2-7, with D possibly TRBD2 on 6 matching bases. The V end was cut by 0 bases, the J end by 1 base, with 11 bases between. Germline CDR1 and CDR2: SGHRS and YFSETQ. The CDR3 runs to 15 residues. The CDR3 coding sequence is TGCGCCAGCAGCTTGGTCGGAGGGGATTCCTACGAGCAGTACTTC. Its protein is CASSLVGGDSYEQYF.

This clone showed up just once. The chain is built from TRBV5-1 and TRBJ2-1; no firm D call. The CDR3 consists of 16 residues. Germline values: CDR1 SGHRS, CDR2 YFSETQ. The V gene lost 4 bases and the J gene lost 10 bases, with 24 bases spanning the gap. This chain's CDR3 is CASSETVLGEEGEQFF. In DNA form, the CDR3 reads TGCGCCAGCAGCGAAACTGTCTTGGGTGAGGAAGGAGAGCAGTTCTTC. The entire variable domain, with the rest obtained from reference TRBV5-1 and TRBJ2-1, is as follows: KAGVTQTPRYLIKTRGQQVTLSCSPISGHRSVSWYQQTPGQGLQFLFEYFSETQRNKGNFPGRFSGRQFSNSRSEMNVSTLELGDSALYLCASSETVLGEEGEQFFGPGTRLTVL.

This clone was seen only once. The chain couples TRBV5-1 to TRBJ2-2; 8 positions match TRBD2. CDR3 length: 16 residues. Trimming took 5 bases from V and 6 from J; bases not matched to a gene: 12. In germline, CDR1 is SGHRS, CDR2 YFSETQ. CDR3 sequence (DNA): TGCGCCAGCAGTTATACCGGGACTAGTTACGCCGGGGAGCTGTTTTTT. Translating gives CASSYTGTSYAGELFF.

The gene calls are TRBV6-5 and TRBJ2-1; D might be TRBD2 (6 bases). The germline gives CDR1 MNHEY, CDR2 SVGAGI. Trimming shortened V by 2 bases and J by 10 bases, and 15 bases separated the two germline ends. This CDR3 spans 14 amino acids. The CDR3 DNA reads as TGTGCCAGCAGTTACCTGCGCCCTGCGGGGGAGCAGTTCTTC. Its protein product is CASSYLRPAGEQFF.

The chain carries TRBV2 and TRBJ2-2; TRBD2 matches 7 bases. V gave up 8 bases and J gave up 5 bases; unmatched junction bases: 5. This CDR3 contains 13 residues. The germline CDR1 and CDR2 sequences are SNHLY and FYNNEI. This CDR3 is CASPGTKTGELFF. The CDR3 nucleotides are TGTGCCAGCCCCGGGACTAAAACCGGGGAGCTGTTTTTT.

The chain is built from TRBV7-9 and TRBJ1-2; D ambiguous. Per the germline V gene, CDR1 is SEHNR and CDR2 is FQNEAQ (reference sequence). Trimming pared 1 base from V and 3 bases from J, leaving 9 bases between. The CDR3 is 14 amino acids. The CDR3 reads CASSLDQVYYGYTF. CDR3 bases: TGTGCCAGCAGCTTAGATCAGGTCTACTATGGCTACACCTTC.

Turning to this clone: Other DNA sequences of this sample code for an identical CDR3. This chain connects TRBV15 to TRBJ2-7, with 7 bases matching TRBD1. Germline V gene data show CDR1 as LNHNV and CDR2 as YYDKDF (reference sequence). There are 15 residues in the CDR3. V trimming: 0 bases; J trimming: 4 bases; junction bases outside the gene matches: 6. The CDR3 is CATSRDSGGGYEQYF. CDR3 in DNA: TGTGCCACCAGCAGAGATTCAGGGGGTGGGTACGAGCAGTACTTC. Full variable domain (remainder filled in from reference TRBV15 and TRBJ2-7): DAMVIQNPRYQVTQFGKPVTLSCSQTLNHNVMYWYQQKSSQAPKLLFHYYDKDFNNEADTPDNFQSRRPNTSFCFLDIRSPGLGDTAMYLCATSRDSGGGYEQYFGPGTRLTVT.

The chain recombines TRBV6-1 with TRBJ2-5; 9 bases line up with TRBD2. Germline V CDR1 and CDR2: MNHNS, SASEGT. The CDR3 covers 17 residues. Trimming removed 2 bases from V and 0 bases from J; junction bases left unmatched: 7. The CDR3 bases are TGTGCCAGCAGTGAATATCCTAGCGGGACGTACCAAGAGACCCAGTACTTC. Its protein is CASSEYPSGTYQETQYF.

Comment on this clone: Distinct nucleotide sequences in the sample also encode this CDR3. The genes are TRBV11-3 and TRBJ2-7; the match to TRBD1 covers 8 bases. V lost 4 bases to trimming and J lost 1 base; unmatched junction nucleotides: 6. The CDR3 covers 15 residues. Germline CDR1 reads SGHNT; CDR2 reads YENEEA. The CDR3 protein is CASSSRQGQSYEQYF. As DNA, the CDR3 is TGTGCCAGCAGCTCCCGACAGGGGCAGTCCTACGAGCAGTACTTC.

The chain links TRBV11-2 to TRBJ2-7; 7 bases are shared with TRBD2. The CDR3 totals 14 residues. CDR1 and CDR2 (germline): SGHAT, FQNNGV. Trimming cost V 6 bases and J 3 bases; bases outside gene matches: 8. This CDR3 reads CASRGEGPNYEQYF. The CDR3 region has the DNA TGTGCCAGCAGGGGGGAGGGCCCTAACTACGAGCAGTACTTC.

The chain joins TRBV9 to TRBJ2-6, with a tentative D call TRBD2 (5 bases). The CDR3 runs 15 residues. Trimming removed 4 bases at V and 2 bases at J, with 10 bases between. Germline loops: CDR1 SGDLS, CDR2 YYNGEE. The DNA of the CDR3 is TGTGCCAGCAGCCTGCTGGGAGCTGGGGCCAACGTCCTGACTTTC. Its translation: CASSLLGAGANVLTF.